This TCR beta chain was sequenced for a study of metastatic and nonmetastatic thyroid tumors. Study at large: The comparison covered peripheral blood and tumor or nodule tissue in malignant and benign thyroid patients. Study-wide findings and caveats: It was reported that TCR beta diversity was significantly higher in malignant thyroid tumors than benign nodules, in blood and tumor.

Germline CDR1 reads LNHDA; CDR2 reads SQIVND (reference sequence). The CDR3 is 16 residues long. V was pared by 4 bases and J by 1 base, with 16 bases between. Thyroid surgery was preceded by no treatment in any patient. In the study's own analysis: A papillary thyroid cancer distant-metastasis classifier was built from CDR3 differences across clinicopathological groups. Using MiXCR, TCRdb reanalyzed the PCR reads. TCRdb, not the original authors, processed these V and J calls. Of around 28,000 clones detected, roughly 16% appear once; the ten largest clones hold 4% to 5%. This clone was counted at least ten times. Its target is not known.

V gene TRBV19 combines with J gene TRBJ2-5, with D maybe TRBD2 (5 bases). The sample comprised blood. The receptor's source is a female donor with papillary thyroid cancer or a benign thyroid nodule (not recorded which). Some clones in this sample may be carry-over from other donors' samples. The CDR3 sequence: CASSRSRGGTQETQYF. The CDR3, as DNA: TGTGCCAGTAGTAGGAGCAGAGGAGGAACCCAAGAGACCCAGTACTTC.